This T cell receptor beta chain was found in a study of blood T cell repertoires in COVID-19 (TCRdb year 2020). For the wider study: Collaborator samples came from the United States, Italy and Spain and covered acute and convalescent phases of COVID-19. The material from the prospective study consisted of cDNA or gDNA derived from T cells, B-cell-depleted T cells, or PBMCs. The dataset comprised deeply sampled blood TCRbeta repertoires from subjects exposed to, actively infected with, or recovered from COVID-19. The repertoires were released in a freely available public database intended as a resource for research on the immune response to SARS-CoV-2. Samples came from the ongoing ImmuneRACE study (first 160 participants) plus 1,254 subjects from 6 global collaborators. Sample metadata almost always included a de-identified subject ID, COVID-19 status, age in years and sex. Where available, HLA class I and class II types were taken from metadata supplied by the sample provider and were not determined by assay-based typing.

With regard to this clone: Its binding antigen is unknown. No much larger clone is present one base from it, and per-base qualities are unavailable.

TCRbeta CDR3 regions were amplified from genomic DNA by means of the immunoSEQ Assay, a bias-controlled multiplex PCR. The source study handled its data this way. The number of nucleated cells in each sample was estimated from the amplification of reference gene primers within the assay. Sequence reads were collapsed and filtered to measure the absolute abundance of every unique TCRbeta CDR3 rearrangement. For each sample, productive Simpson clonality was calculated as the square root of Simpson's diversity index across productive rearrangements. TCRdb stores this immuneACCESS table with in-frame sequences only. Part of the clones is absent; in the studies checked, under half of the shortfall reflects unresolved V genes, and no reason is known for the rest. Clonal size and the V and J genes are those of that table, whereas D and trimming came from the DNA. Recorded for this sample are tens of thousands of clones; 84% of them occurred a single time. The top ten hold approximately 25% of the sample.

Whole blood was collected in K2EDTA tubes by collaborating institutions according to the institutions' own protocols. Collaborator samples were shipped for TCRbeta analysis as frozen whole blood, isolated PBMCs, or DNA extracted from either sample type. The full study reports these points: Clinical and demographic metadata were provided uncurated, with the amount varying by source and participant.

The cysteine opens and the phenylalanine closes a CDR3 of 16 amino acids. CDR3 DNA is the only sequence kept; it has 48 bases, read in frame from the first base. Trimming removed 4 bases from V and 7 bases from J, leaving 17 bases between the germline ends. The germline V gene (reference sequence) supplies CDR1 SEHNR and CDR2 FQNEAQ. The chain joins TRBV7-9 to TRBJ1-6; the D gene cannot be named for sure. Material for sequencing was peripheral blood. The TCR originated in a man aged 60-69 years with acute or convalescent COVID-19. The bases are TGTGCCAGCAGCTCCGAAGTCTCACTAACGAATTCACCCCTCCACTTT. Its amino acids are CASSSEVSLTNSPLHF.